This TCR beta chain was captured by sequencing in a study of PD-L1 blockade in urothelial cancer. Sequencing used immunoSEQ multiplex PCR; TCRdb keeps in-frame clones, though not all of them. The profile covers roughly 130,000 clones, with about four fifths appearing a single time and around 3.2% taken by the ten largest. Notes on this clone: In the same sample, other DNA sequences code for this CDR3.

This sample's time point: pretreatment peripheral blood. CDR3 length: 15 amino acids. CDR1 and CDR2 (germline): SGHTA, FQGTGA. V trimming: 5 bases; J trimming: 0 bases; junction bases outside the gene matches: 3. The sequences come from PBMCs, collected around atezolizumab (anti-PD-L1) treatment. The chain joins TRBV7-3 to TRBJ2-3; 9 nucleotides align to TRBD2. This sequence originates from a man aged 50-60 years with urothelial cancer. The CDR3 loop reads CASSPLAGSTDTQYF. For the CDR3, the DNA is TGTGCCAGCAGCCCTCTAGCGGGGAGCACAGATACGCAGTATTTT.